What follows are 10 T cell receptor beta chains derived from one specimen sequenced in a study of blood T cell repertoires in COVID-19. This table comes from immunoSEQ multiplex PCR, and its TCRdb copy is limited to in-frame clones, with some not included. The table includes more than 200,000 clones, around 82% detected once. The sample consisted of peripheral blood. The receptors were sampled from a man in his fifties with active or convalescent COVID-19.

The rearrangement joins TRBV6-5 to TRBJ2-7, with TRBD1 identical over 8 bases. The CDR3 is made up of 15 amino acids. The ends lost 5 bases at V and 0 bases at J; junction bases unmatched: 6. Germline assignment: CDR1 MNHEY and CDR2 SVGAGI. As DNA, the CDR3 is TGTGCCAGCAGTACCCAGGGGGCGGGCTCCTACGAGCAGTACTTC. This sequence encodes CASSTQGAGSYEQYF.

This clone was observed a single time. The chain joins TRBV3-1 (or the pseudogene TRBV3-2) to TRBJ2-1; 9 bases are shared with TRBD1. CDR3 length equals 13 residues. Germline assignment: CDR1 LGHDT and CDR2 YNNKEL (reference sequence). With 7 bases clipped from V and 10 bases from J, the junction kept 8 bases outside the gene matches. CDR3 coding DNA: TGTGCCAGCAACCAGAACAGGGGGCGGGAGCAGTTCTTC. Protein: CASNQNRGREQFF.

The chain uses TRBV2 and TRBJ2-5; the D gene is possibly TRBD1 (6 bases). Germline assignment: CDR1 SNHLY and CDR2 FYNNEI. Trimming removed 4 bases from V and 9 bases from J, with 21 bases in between. The CDR3 totals 15 residues. The CDR3: CASSGGWDMNVAQYF. CDR3 bases: TGTGCCAGCAGTGGGGGGTGGGACATGAATGTCGCCCAGTACTTC.

The chain is built from TRBV6-5 and TRBJ1-5; D unclear. CDR1 is MNHEY, CDR2 SVGAGI, per germline. V was clipped by 8 bases and J by 2 bases, with 16 bases between them. The CDR3 has 15 residues. CDR3 DNA: TGTGCCAGCCGCTCCGGGTCTGATGGCAATCAGCCCCAGCATTTT. Translating gives CASRSGSDGNQPQHF.

J is TRBJ2-3 and V is TRBV5-6; D might be TRBD1 (6 bases). The germline V gene encodes CDR1 SGHDT and CDR2 YYEEEE. With 0 bases removed from V and 0 bases from J, the gap between germline ends came to 11 bases. This CDR3 region has 16 residues. This CDR3 reads CASSLVLDSSTDTQYF. CDR3 coding DNA: TGTGCCAGCAGCTTGGTTTTGGACAGTAGCACAGATACGCAGTATTTT.

J is TRBJ1-2 and V is TRBV7-2; TRBD1 matches 9 bases. The V and J ends lost 1 base and 4 bases, in that order; junction bases with no gene match: 4. Germline CDR1 reads SGHTA; CDR2 reads FQGNSA. This CDR3 region has 15 residues. CDR3 protein: CASSLGRQGGYGYTF. DNA of the CDR3: TGTGCCAGCAGCTTAGGTCGACAGGGGGGCTATGGCTACACCTTC.

This chain connects TRBV18 to TRBJ1-6, with 8 bases matching TRBD1. The germline V gene has CDR1 KGHSH and CDR2 LQKENI. This CDR3 is built from 14 residues. Trimming cost V 6 bases and J 7 bases; bases outside gene matches: 5. The CDR3 region has the DNA TGTGCCAGCTCGAAGGGACAGGAAAATTCACCCCTCCACTTT. Residues: CASSKGQENSPLHF.

The genes are TRBV25-1 and TRBJ1-4, with 8 positions matching TRBD1. Unmatched junction bases numbered 7, after V lost 6 bases and J lost 7 bases. The CDR3 sequence is 14 residues long. The germline CDR1 and CDR2 sequences are MGHDK and SYGVNS. This CDR3 reads CASRGTGQSEKLFF. The DNA for the CDR3 is TGTGCCAGCAGGGGGACAGGCCAGAGTGAAAAACTGTTTTTT.

This chain connects TRBV10-3 to TRBJ1-5; D is possibly TRBD1 (6 bases). CDR1 is ENHRY and CDR2 is SYGVKD in the germline V gene. V dropped 3 bases and J dropped 7 bases, with 13 bases sitting between them. This CDR3 is 14 amino acids long. The CDR3 region is CAISEQGEGQPQHF. The CDR3 DNA is TGTGCCATCAGTGAACAGGGTGAGGGGCAGCCCCAGCATTTT.

This clone occurred once. The chain has TRBV7-3 and TRBJ2-2, with TRBD1 matching over 10 bases. The V and J ends lost 5 bases and 4 bases, in that order; junction bases with no gene match: 7. In germline, CDR1 is SGHTA, CDR2 FQGTGA. The CDR3 extends over 16 amino acids. The CDR3 protein is CASSPRDRGGTGELFF. CDR3 DNA: TGTGCCAGCAGCCCCCGGGACAGGGGTGGCACCGGGGAGCTGTTTTTT.